This TCR beta chain emerged from a study of blood T cells in healthy people across ages. Isolated PBMCs totaled at least 6 million in each sample. General observations from the study: Observed TCR beta diversity per million T cells went down as age went up. This fall followed a roughly linear course with age.

On this clonotype: What it binds is unknown.

The germline gives CDR1 MNHEY, CDR2 SMNVEV (reference sequence). The CDR3 contains 14 residues. V was clipped by 6 bases and J by 6 bases, with 18 bases between them. Next came a second PCR, run for roughly 6 to 11 cycles, which used a sample-barcoded 5' primer along with a J-beta primer mix. Every cDNA molecule carried a tag from a template-switch adaptor bearing 12 random nucleotides. TCRdb ran MiXCR on the 5' RACE reads and lists one entry per CDR3 protein. The top ten clones hold 25% to 35% of a sample with about 680,000 distinct CDR3 sequences, about 52% of them seen once. The sample was blood. The TCR sequence derives from a woman aged 60-75 years in good health. V and J are TRBV27 and TRBJ2-7; D call uncertain. The CDR3 is CASSPTRLGIEQYF. Written as DNA, the CDR3 is TGTGCCAGCAGCCCTACCCGATTGGGGATCGAGCAGTACTTC.